The 30 T cell receptor beta chains reported below all come from one sample, sequenced in a study of T cells expressing NK-cell markers. TCRdb re-analyzed the 5' RACE reads; it lists each CDR3 protein once, without DNA. The sample is made up of roughly 300,000 distinct CDR3 sequences, and the top ten hold roughly 4.2% of it. Sequences were obtained from blood T cells: a sorted CD56 or NKG2C T cell subset, CD4+ or CD8+ T cells, or bulk PBMC T cells (not recorded which). The source is a woman aged 18-70 years in good health.

The chain carries TRBV7-9 and TRBJ2-5; TCRdb picks TRBD2, but there is no DNA to check that call. Germline assignment: CDR1 SEHNR and CDR2 FQNEAQ (reference sequence). The CDR3 is 16 amino acids. The CDR3 loop reads CASSLIKSGPWETQYF.

The CDR3: CSVLGAPSYEQYF. The chain has TRBV29-1 and TRBJ2-7; the TCRdb call, TRBD2, lacks DNA for checking. The germline V gene has CDR1 SQVTM and CDR2 ANQGSEA. The CDR3 runs 13 residues.

V usage is TRBV20-1 and J usage is TRBJ2-1. CDR3 length: 16 residues. Germline loops: CDR1 DFQATT, CDR2 SNEGSKA (reference sequence). The CDR3 here is CSARDADRGYYNEQFF.

The V and J genes are TRBV7-2 and TRBJ1-6; the D call from TCRdb, TRBD1, cannot be confirmed without DNA. The germline gives CDR1 SGHTA, CDR2 FQGNSA. This CDR3 is built from 14 residues. CDR3 sequence: CASTIQQGRSPLHF.

The chain joins TRBV12-3 or TRBV12-4 to TRBJ1-1; TCRdb designates TRBD1, a call that cannot be tested without DNA. This CDR3 spans 14 amino acids. CDR3 in amino acids: CASRRTGRDTEAFF.

The chain is built from TRBV28 and TRBJ2-4; without DNA, the TCRdb call of TRBD1 cannot be checked. Germline assignment: CDR1 MDHEN and CDR2 SYDVKM. The CDR3 loop spans 15 amino acids. The CDR3 loop is CASSLQGSVKNIQYF.

The J gene is TRBJ1-1, the V gene TRBV12-3 or TRBV12-4. The CDR3 consists of 14 residues. The CDR3 reads CASSLALYNTEAFF.

V usage is TRBV6-2 or TRBV6-3 and J usage is TRBJ2-5; TCRdb returns TRBD1, unconfirmable since there is no DNA. CDR1 is MNHEY and CDR2 is SVGEGT in the germline V gene. The CDR3 length is 16 residues. The CDR3 loop reads CASSYPRDSEQETQYF.

The rearrangement uses TRBV5-1 and TRBJ2-2; no DNA is available, so the TRBD2 call from TCRdb remains unchecked. The length of the CDR3 is 14 residues. Germline CDR1 reads SGHRS; CDR2 reads YFSETQ. The CDR3 loop is CASSSGLNTGELFF.

The genes are TRBV25-1 and TRBJ2-1; no DNA is available, so the TRBD2 call from TCRdb remains unchecked. The germline gives CDR1 MGHDK, CDR2 SYGVNS. The length of the CDR3 is 15 residues. The CDR3 protein is CASSGAGLSYNEQFF.

The J gene is TRBJ1-5, the V gene TRBV18; TCRdb picks TRBD1, but there is no DNA to check that call. The CDR3 has 15 residues. From germline, CDR1 is KGHSH and CDR2 LQKENI. This CDR3 reads CASSPLGASNQPQHF. The full variable domain, in which reference TRBV18 and TRBJ1-5 provide the parts outside the CDR3, is NAGVMQNPRHLVRRRGQEARLRCSPMKGHSHVYWYRQLPEEGLKFMVYLQKENIIDESGMPKERFSAEFPKEGPSILRIQQVVRGDSAAYFCASSPLGASNQPQHFGDGTRLSIL.

The chain links TRBV7-8 to TRBJ1-5. This CDR3 comprises 13 residues. CDR1 and CDR2 (germline): SGHVS, FQNEAQ. The CDR3 here is CASSPTYDQPQHF.

The CDR3 sequence: CASSPLSTGARNEQFF. This rearrangement joins TRBV11-3 to TRBJ2-1; TCRdb indicates TRBD1, and absent DNA this call remains unverified. Germline V gives CDR1 SGHNT, CDR2 YENEEA. The CDR3 totals 16 residues.

This chain links TRBV2 with TRBJ2-7. Per germline, CDR1 SNHLY and CDR2 FYNNEI. The CDR3 is made up of 14 amino acids. CDR3 sequence reads: CASSVLGGLDEQYF.

The rearrangement uses TRBV5-1 and TRBJ1-4; TCRdb indicates TRBD1, and absent DNA this call remains unverified. The CDR3 spans 14 residues. The germline V gene has CDR1 SGHRS and CDR2 YFSETQ. The CDR3 reads CASSRELGAEKLFF.

The chain has TRBV18 and TRBJ1-1; TCRdb's D call of TRBD1 is untestable without DNA. The CDR3 runs to 14 residues. CDR1 and CDR2 from the germline V gene are KGHSH and LQKENI. The CDR3 reads CASSPGAENSEAFF.

The rearrangement links TRBV30 to TRBJ2-2. Germline assignment: CDR1 GTSNPN and CDR2 SVGIG (reference sequence). CDR3 length: 13 residues. This CDR3 is CAWSPQVTGELFF.

The chain uses TRBV11-2 and TRBJ2-2. Germline CDR1 SGHAT, CDR2 FQNNGV. The CDR3 is 15 residues long. CDR3 region: CASSLTAVNTGELFF.

This chain links TRBV7-2 with TRBJ2-7. Germline CDR1 SGHTA, CDR2 FQGNSA. The CDR3 sequence is 13 residues long. CDR3 protein: CASSQAQTHEQYF.

The chain carries TRBV7-6 and TRBJ2-5. CDR3 length equals 15 residues. From germline, CDR1 is SGHVS and CDR2 FNYEAQ. CDR3 residues: CASSFAGPPQETQYF.

This sequence joins TRBV20-1 and TRBJ2-7; the D call from TCRdb, TRBD1, cannot be confirmed without DNA. The CDR3 has 13 amino acids. Germline V gives CDR1 DFQATT, CDR2 SNEGSKA (reference sequence). Here the CDR3 reads CSGGVQGPYEQYF.

The genes are TRBV20-1 and TRBJ1-1. The germline gives CDR1 DFQATT, CDR2 SNEGSKA (reference sequence). This CDR3 is 11 amino acids long. The chain's CDR3 is CSASLGREAFF.

The chain uses TRBV9 and TRBJ2-7; TCRdb's D call of TRBD2 is untestable without DNA. The CDR3 spans 20 residues. The germline V gene encodes CDR1 SGDLS and CDR2 YYNGEE. CDR3 residues: CASSVESGTSGRLSSYEQYF.

The chain recombines TRBV15 with TRBJ2-1; the D call from TCRdb, TRBD1, cannot be confirmed without DNA. From germline, CDR1 is LNHNV and CDR2 YYDKDF (reference sequence). This CDR3 spans 13 amino acids. The CDR3: CATSTALTGVSFF.

V gene TRBV4-3 combines with J gene TRBJ1-4. The germline V gene has CDR1 LGHNA and CDR2 YSLEER. This CDR3 region has 14 residues. The CDR3 spells CASSPGHLNEKLFF.

The rearrangement joins TRBV5-1 to TRBJ2-1; TCRdb's D call, TRBD2, is unchecked because there is no DNA. There are 16 residues in the CDR3. In germline, CDR1 is SGHRS, CDR2 YFSETQ. The CDR3 sequence is CASSLVGTSGQDEQFF.

This chain links TRBV20-1 with TRBJ2-1; TCRdb's D call, TRBD2, is unchecked because there is no DNA. CDR1 is DFQATT and CDR2 is SNEGSKA in the germline V gene (reference sequence). The CDR3 runs to 14 residues. This CDR3 is CSARASGSYNEQFF.

V usage is TRBV18 and J usage is TRBJ1-5. Per germline, CDR1 KGHSH and CDR2 LQKENI. The CDR3 runs 16 residues. The CDR3 reads CASSPTVPGGNQPQHF.

This chain connects TRBV18 to TRBJ2-2; TCRdb lists TRBD1, though no DNA is available to test this call. The CDR3 covers 15 residues. Germline assignment: CDR1 KGHSH and CDR2 LQKENI. The CDR3 here is CASSPRDRVTGELFF.

The chain combines TRBV5-5 with TRBJ2-2; the TCRdb D gene call, TRBD1, has no DNA to confirm it. CDR1 SGHKS and CDR2 YYEKEE come from the germline V gene (reference sequence). The CDR3 length is 16 residues. The CDR3 sequence is CASSPRPGSLGGELFF.